This T cell receptor (beta chain) derives from a study of cytomegalovirus exposure and HLA in healthy donors. Study-wide findings and caveats: In a later analysis, TCR beta V- and J-gene trimming was associated with a missense DCLRE1C variant.

Germline V lookup: CDR1 KGHSH, CDR2 LQKENI. The length of the CDR3 is 16 residues. V shed 2 bases and J shed 2 bases, with 15 bases lying between them. Vbeta (60) and Jbeta (13) primers were used in the PCR. Assay: immunoSEQ multiplex PCR; the TCRdb copy retains only in-frame clones and omits some. The sample carries roughly 100,000 clones, under 85% recorded once. As for the donors, each was a healthy bone marrow donor. Comment on this clone: Its specificity is unknown.

V gene TRBV18 combines with J gene TRBJ1-2; TRBD1 might be the D (6 bases). This clonotype was sampled from a man under 40 in good health and CMV-seronegative. The specimen was PBMCs. This CDR3 reads CASSPVMGALNYGYTF. The CDR3 DNA sequence: TGTGCCAGCTCACCAGTAATGGGGGCTTTAAACTATGGCTACACCTTC.